This is a list of T cell receptor beta chains from one sample in a study of vaccination effects on CD4 cells after COVID-19. No cognate antigen is known for these TCRs. This table comes from immunoSEQ multiplex PCR, and its TCRdb copy is limited to in-frame clones, with some not included. The sample has tens of thousands of clones; around 73% are singletons. The sequences come from CD4+ T cells from PBMCs cultured with HCoV-229E spike peptides, collected after COVID-19 vaccination. The receptors here all came from a human donor who received a COVID-19 vaccine. Both conserved end residues are part of each CDR3. D genes are given only for firm matches. The listing skips clone size in some rows; elsewhere it reads once, few, many or a size class.

V	D	J	size	CDR3	DNA
TRBV2	TRBD2	TRBJ2-1	NA	CASKGLAEQFF	TGTGCCAGCAAAGGACTAGCGGAGCAGTTCTTC
TRBV29-1	TRBD1	TRBJ1-2	NA	CSVELRLTGQGYTF	TGCAGCGTTGAGTTGAGATTGACAGGGCAAGGCTACACCTTC
TRBV9	NA	TRBJ1-4	NA	CASSAQATPNEKLFF	TGTGCCAGCAGCGCACAGGCCACACCTAATGAAAAACTGTTTTTT
TRBV11-3	NA	TRBJ2-5	few	CASSLGAWETQYF	TGTGCCAGCAGCCTTGGGGCGTGGGAGACCCAGTACTTC
TRBV4-1	TRBD1	TRBJ1-1	few	CASSQSQGAKTEAFF	TGCGCCAGCAGCCAAAGTCAGGGGGCGAAAACTGAAGCTTTCTTT
TRBV19	NA	TRBJ2-6	NA	CASSPGSSGANVLTF	TGTGCCAGTAGTCCGGGGAGCTCTGGGGCCAACGTCCTGACTTTC
TRBV29-1	TRBD2	TRBJ2-5	NA	CSVLGGAETQYF	TGCAGCGTCCTCGGGGGGGCCGAGACCCAGTACTTC
TRBV7-8	NA	TRBJ1-3	NA	CASSLERISGNTIYF	TGTGCCAGCAGCTTAGAACGGATCTCTGGAAACACCATATATTTT
TRBV6-5	TRBD1	TRBJ2-5	NA	CASRRTGGPETQYF	TGTGCCAGCAGGAGGACAGGGGGTCCCGAGACCCAGTACTTC
TRBV7-2	NA	TRBJ1-5	NA	CASSLEFRNQPQHF	TGTGCCAGCAGCTTAGAGTTTCGCAATCAGCCCCAGCATTTT
TRBV9	NA	TRBJ2-1	NA	CASSVDRSKSYNEQFF	TGTGCCAGCAGCGTAGATCGGTCCAAATCCTACAATGAGCAGTTCTTC
TRBV5-1	NA	TRBJ2-1	NA	CASSLQGANEQFF	TGCGCCAGCAGCTTGCAAGGGGCCAATGAGCAGTTCTTC
TRBV5-1	NA	TRBJ1-2	NA	CASSLGQTYGYTF	TGCGCCAGCAGCTTAGGGCAGACCTATGGCTACACCTTC
TRBV5-1	NA	TRBJ2-1	NA	CASSLLSLSPQGNEQFF	TGCGCCAGCAGCTTGTTATCCCTATCCCCGCAGGGCAATGAGCAGTTCTTC
TRBV19	NA	TRBJ1-6	few	CASRSGAVNSPLHF	TGTGCCAGTAGATCCGGGGCAGTAAATTCACCCCTCCACTTT
TRBV19	NA	TRBJ1-5	NA	CASSISGRGRNQPQHF	TGTGCCAGTAGTATAAGCGGCAGGGGACGCAATCAGCCCCAGCATTTT
TRBV7-3	NA	TRBJ2-2	NA	CASSSPNTGELFF	TGTGCCAGCAGCTCTCCTAACACCGGGGAGCTGTTTTTT
TRBV24-1	NA	TRBJ1-5	once	CATSPGDANGQPQHF	TGTGCCACCAGTCCCGGGGACGCTAACGGGCAGCCCCAGCATTTT
TRBV7-9	NA	TRBJ2-3	NA	CASGQADTQYF	TGTGCCAGCGGTCAGGCAGATACGCAGTATTTT
TRBV7-7	NA	TRBJ2-2	NA	CASSLETGLNTGELFF	TGTGCCAGCAGCTTAGAAACAGGGTTGAACACCGGGGAGCTGTTTTTT
TRBV7-2	NA	TRBJ2-3	NA	CASSLGGTAFNTQYF	TGTGCCAGCAGCTTAGGGGGGACGGCCTTTAATACGCAGTATTTT
TRBV12-3/TRBV12-4	NA	TRBJ2-3	NA	CASSRGGNTQYF	TGTGCCAGCAGTAGAGGGGGAAATACGCAGTATTTT
TRBV10-2	NA	TRBJ1-5	NA	CASSASFSNQPQHF	TGCGCCAGCAGCGCCTCCTTCAGCAATCAGCCCCAGCATTTT
TRBV19	NA	TRBJ1-5	NA	CASSPPPWGGGGNQPQHF	TGTGCCAGTAGTCCCCCGCCCTGGGGGGGAGGAGGCAATCAGCCCCAGCATTTT
TRBV13	TRBD2	TRBJ2-3	NA	CASSLTMAGGRDTQYF	TGTGCCAGCAGCTTGACCATGGCGGGGGGGCGAGATACGCAGTATTTT
TRBV5-1	TRBD1	TRBJ2-3	NA	CASRRTGDRDTQYF	TGCGCCAGCAGAAGGACAGGGGATCGGGATACGCAGTATTTT
TRBV2	NA	TRBJ1-3	NA	CASSEALQAGRNTIYF	TGTGCCAGCAGTGAAGCGCTTCAAGCCGGGCGAAACACCATATATTTT
TRBV4-1	TRBD1	TRBJ1-4	few	CASSLARTGDNEKLFF	TGCGCCAGCAGCCTAGCTAGGACAGGGGATAATGAAAAACTGTTTTTT
TRBV7-2	NA	TRBJ2-2	NA	CASSYQAGLGTGELFF	TGTGCCAGCAGCTACCAGGCAGGGCTGGGCACCGGGGAGCTGTTTTTT
TRBV7-2	NA	TRBJ1-5	NA	CASSPQGHQPQHF	TGTGCCAGCAGCCCGCAGGGCCATCAGCCCCAGCATTTT
TRBV4-2	TRBD2	TRBJ2-1	NA	CASSQSGGAPLSYNEQFF	TGTGCCAGCAGCCAAAGCGGGGGGGCGCCCCTCTCCTACAATGAGCAGTTCTTC
TRBV6-5	TRBD1	TRBJ1-2	NA	CASSSRTGGYGYTF	TGTGCCAGCAGCTCTAGGACAGGGGGCTATGGCTACACCTTC
TRBV10-3	TRBD1	TRBJ2-5	NA	CAISDTTGVETQYF	TGTGCCATCAGTGATACGACAGGGGTAGAGACCCAGTACTTC
TRBV9	TRBD1	TRBJ1-2	NA	CASSVAGQGYHGYTF	TGTGCCAGCAGCGTAGCAGGACAGGGGTATCATGGCTACACCTTC
TRBV11-2	TRBD2	TRBJ2-2	NA	CASSFFQAGGGGELFF	TGTGCCAGCAGCTTTTTTCAAGCGGGGGGTGGCGGGGAGCTGTTTTTT
TRBV5-1	NA	TRBJ2-3	NA	CASSLVQGTDTQYF	TGCGCCAGCAGCTTGGTACAGGGCACAGATACGCAGTATTTT
TRBV5-1	NA	TRBJ1-4	NA	CASSLGLSEKLFF	TGCGCCAGCAGCTTAGGACTAAGTGAAAAACTGTTTTTT
TRBV12-3/TRBV12-4	NA	TRBJ2-5	NA	CASRLWGGETQYF	TGTGCCAGCAGACTCTGGGGAGGAGAGACCCAGTACTTC
TRBV7-3	TRBD2	TRBJ2-1	NA	CASSPSGGAGSYNEQFF	TGTGCCAGCAGCCCTAGCGGGGGGGCTGGGTCCTACAATGAGCAGTTCTTC
TRBV9	TRBD2	TRBJ2-3	NA	CASSARLAGGGNTQYF	TGTGCCAGCAGCGCCAGATTAGCGGGGGGCGGAAATACGCAGTATTTT
TRBV4-2	NA	TRBJ1-4	NA	CASSQVGQGNEKLFF	TGTGCCAGCAGCCAAGTCGGCCAGGGAAATGAAAAACTGTTTTTT
TRBV19	NA	TRBJ2-5	few	CASSSRAGEETQYF	TGTGCCAGTAGTAGTAGGGCAGGGGAAGAGACCCAGTACTTC
TRBV15	NA	TRBJ2-5	NA	CATSRGNQGWGETQYF	TGTGCCACCAGCAGGGGAAATCAGGGCTGGGGAGAGACCCAGTACTTC
TRBV3-1/TRBV3-2	TRBD1	TRBJ1-4	few	CASSPRDRLVEKLFF	TGTGCCAGCAGCCCAAGGGACAGGCTGGTTGAAAAACTGTTTTTT
TRBV18	TRBD1	TRBJ2-1	NA	CASSPQSGGSYNEQFF	TGTGCCAGCTCACCACAATCAGGGGGCTCCTACAATGAGCAGTTCTTC
TRBV12-3/TRBV12-4	NA	TRBJ1-6	few	CASGWGDSPLHF	TGTGCCAGCGGGTGGGGGGATTCACCCCTCCACTTT
TRBV18	TRBD1	TRBJ1-2	NA	CASSPVPQGASYGYTF	TGTGCCAGCTCACCCGTCCCACAGGGGGCCTCCTATGGCTACACCTTC
TRBV6-5	NA	TRBJ1-2	NA	CASSLGLANYGYTF	TGTGCCAGCAGTTTGGGACTAGCTAACTATGGCTACACCTTC
TRBV25-1	NA	TRBJ2-3	NA	CASSDLGGAGDTQYF	TGTGCCAGCAGTGACCTTGGCGGGGCAGGAGATACGCAGTATTTT
TRBV19	TRBD1	TRBJ1-5	few	CATKDRGSYSNQPQHF	TGTGCCACTAAGGACAGGGGATCTTATAGCAATCAGCCCCAGCATTTT
TRBV18	TRBD1	TRBJ1-2	NA	CASSPGDRGIGGYTF	TGTGCCAGCTCACCAGGGGACAGGGGAATTGGAGGCTACACCTTC
TRBV5-1	NA	TRBJ1-3	once	CASSPRLRGLTGNTIYF	TGCGCCAGCAGCCCCCGATTAAGGGGCCTAACTGGAAACACCATATATTTT
TRBV19	NA	TRBJ1-2	once	CASAYARGNYGYTF	TGTGCCAGCGCTTATGCAAGAGGGAACTATGGCTACACCTTC
TRBV9	NA	TRBJ2-6	NA	CASSRRGSGANVLTF	TGTGCCAGCAGCCGAAGGGGGTCTGGGGCCAACGTCCTGACTTTC
TRBV21-1	NA	TRBJ1-5	once	CASSKVPTKRKPQHF	TGTGCCAGCAGCAAAGTCCCCACCAAAAGGAAGCCCCAGCATTTT
TRBV18	NA	TRBJ1-2	few	CASSPINSAGSGYTF	TGTGCCAGCTCACCAATTAACAGCGCCGGGAGTGGCTACACCTTC
TRBV28	NA	TRBJ1-6	NA	CASRPSTGSNSPLHF	TGTGCCAGCAGACCATCGACAGGCTCGAATTCACCCCTCCACTTT
TRBV24-1	NA	TRBJ2-5	NA	CATRMGETQYF	TGTGCCACCAGGATGGGAGAGACCCAGTACTTC
TRBV10-3	NA	TRBJ1-6	NA	CAISESGGDSPLHF	TGTGCCATCAGTGAGTCGGGCGGCGATTCACCCCTCCACTTT
TRBV6-6	NA	TRBJ1-1	NA	CASSYFTGKNTEAFF	TGTGCCAGCAGTTACTTTACAGGAAAAAACACTGAAGCTTTCTTT